The TCR beta chain described here comes from a study of T cell responses to AZD1222 COVID-19 vaccine (dated by TCRdb to the early 2020s). Background for the entire study: TCR sequencing covered approximately 230 trial participants: about 210 given two doses of AZD1222 and 26 given two doses of MenACWY control vaccine. Trial participants were enrolled by age into subgroups of 18-55, 56-69 and 70-plus years, and about 150, 27 and 61 TCR-sequenced participants, respectively, were included in these subgroups.

Paper-wide results and their limitations: After two AZD1222 doses, spike-specific TCR breadth and depth were significantly higher than at day 0 and than in MenACWY recipients. In the small 56-69-year group, the increase in depth fell short of significance, most likely because of low power. Conclusions about previously exposed vaccinees were limited because only a handful of AZD1222 recipients were SARS-CoV-2 seropositive at baseline. Because no day 14 peak-response samples were available, the repertoires could be characterized only after the peak T cell response. Reportedly, almost half of the unique spike-specific TCRs recognized epitopes lying outside the regions that are mutated in the B.1.351 and B.1.1.7 variants. Vaccine-associated CD4 TCRs spanned the whole spike protein, with dominant responses in regions 160-218 and 743-854. Most participants were white British and females outnumbered males, and the authors suggested that clonal diversity may have been underestimated.

The CDR3 regions of human TCRbeta chains were analyzed by immunosequencing. The original pipeline was this. Repertoire TCRs were matched against a reference library of SARS-CoV-2-specific TCRs generated with the MIRA antigen-specificity platform. Breadth meant the fraction of unique TCRs that were SARS-CoV-2-associated, whereas depth meant the fraction of total T cells that were SARS-CoV-2-associated. Each spike-specific TCR was assigned to its reactive spike region and to a CD4 or CD8 class using the MIRA data. Log10-transformed breadth and depth values were compared by one-way ANOVA with Sidak's multiple comparisons tests. Imported from immuneACCESS, the table was reduced by TCRdb to in-frame sequences with V and J called. These copies leave out some clones; in studies compared against another copy, an unresolved V gene accounts for under half, and the cause of the remainder is not known. For V, J and clone size, that table is used; D and trimming come from the DNA. In all, the sample holds about 75,000 clones, and around 86% of those were seen once. The ten largest account for 18% of the sample.

Reading the label with the study, this specimen's time point is: about 28 days (+/-7) after the second vaccine dose. Because spike-specific TCR depth and breadth did not differ between the two schedules, AZD1222 recipients who got a second dose at roughly 4 weeks were pooled with those who got a second dose at roughly 12 weeks. Vaccinee samples were obtained from the UK trials COV001 and COV002, which included a single-blind randomized controlled phase 2/3 trial of AZD1222 (ChAdOx1 nCoV-19) in healthy adults. For TCRbeta chain sequencing, PBMC samples were collected from trial participants at day 0 and at day 28 after the second dose. From the germline V gene (reference sequence), CDR1 is MNHNY and CDR2 is SVGAGI. Including cysteine and phenylalanine, the CDR3 has 16 amino acids. Of the read, only the CDR3 DNA is kept; its 48 bases are in frame from base 1. The junction shows trimming of 4 bases on V and 3 bases on J, and the gene matches do not reach 6 bases of it.

On this clone: This receptor's antigen is unknown. Base quality data are lacking; no much larger clone is found one base away.

This TCR was sampled from an adult who received the AZD1222 COVID-19 vaccine. Specimen: peripheral blood, collected 28 days after the second AZD1222 dose. Recombination joined TRBV6-6 with TRBJ2-7, and 13 junctional nucleotides match TRBD2. The CDR3 here reads CASSSGTSGDHYEQYF. The nucleotide sequence is TGTGCCAGCAGTTCCGGGACTAGCGGGGATCACTACGAGCAGTACTTC.